These 18 T cell receptor beta chains were all obtained from the same sample, sequenced in a study of blood T cell repertoires in COVID-19. Here immunoSEQ multiplex PCR was the method, and the copy in TCRdb shows in-frame clones only, minus some. The sample shows about 500,000 clones, 85% to 90% of them seen only once. The sample comprised peripheral blood. Every receptor here comes from a woman between 50 and 59 years old with COVID-19, enrolled during active disease.

A single count supports this clone. A much larger clonotype is one base distant, so this may be a read error. Other DNA sequences in this specimen translate into the identical CDR3. The V call is TRBV30, the J call TRBJ1-2; 7 nucleotides line up with TRBD1. The trim removed 2 bases at V and 3 bases at J, leaving 3 bases unmatched. The CDR3 has 13 residues. In germline, CDR1 is GTSNPN, CDR2 SVGIG (reference sequence). CDR3 DNA: TGTGCCTGGAGTAGACAGGGTGACTATGGCTACACCTTC. Its protein product is CAWSRQGDYGYTF.

The CDR3, as DNA: TGTGCCAGCAGCATTAGTGGGGCCGAGACTGAAGCTTTCTTT. It translates to CASSISGAETEAFF. The V call is TRBV11-2, the J call TRBJ1-1; possible D gene TRBD1, 5 bases. CDR1 and CDR2 (germline): SGHAT, FQNNGV. This CDR3 comprises 14 residues. Trimming shortened V by 5 bases and J by 5 bases, and 15 bases separated the two germline ends.

This clone appeared a single time. The sample carries other DNA sequences with the same CDR3. The chain employs TRBV27 and TRBJ2-1; D is perhaps TRBD1 (6 bases). CDR1 is MNHEY, CDR2 SMNVEV, per germline (reference sequence). The CDR3 length is 13 residues. V dropped 5 bases and J dropped 4 bases, with 9 bases sitting between them. This CDR3 reads CASSLDRYNEQFF. In nucleotides, the CDR3 is TGTGCCAGCAGTCTGGACAGATACAATGAGCAGTTCTTC.

The chain links TRBV7-8 to TRBJ1-6; tentative D call: TRBD1 (6 bases). Germline lookup yields CDR1 SGHVS and CDR2 FQNEAQ. The CDR3 runs 16 residues. V shed 0 bases and J shed 4 bases, with 10 bases lying between them. The CDR3 nucleotides are TGTGCCAGCAGCTTAGCCTACCAGGGGTATAATTCACCCCTCCACTTT. Protein product: CASSLAYQGYNSPLHF.

This clone was picked up a small number of times. The V call is TRBV18, the J call TRBJ2-1; D perhaps matches TRBD2 (5 bases). The CDR3 runs to 12 residues. Per germline, CDR1 KGHSH and CDR2 LQKENI. Trimming removed 3 bases at V and 8 bases at J, with 8 bases between. The CDR3 here is CASSPLEDEQFF. For the CDR3, the DNA is TGTGCCAGCTCACCTCTGGAGGATGAGCAGTTCTTC.

The CDR3 DNA follows: TGTGCCAGCAGTTTTCGGACAGGAACTAATGAAAAACTGTTTTTT. Translation gives CASSFRTGTNEKLFF. The genes are TRBV11-2 and TRBJ1-4; TRBD1 agrees at 7 bases. V gave up 6 bases and J gave up 1 base; unmatched junction bases: 5. This CDR3 has 15 residues. The germline V gene encodes CDR1 SGHAT and CDR2 FQNNGV.

This chain connects TRBV19 to TRBJ1-5, with D maybe TRBD1 (6 bases). The CDR3 covers 12 residues. V was clipped by 8 bases and J by 4 bases, with 9 bases between them. The germline gives CDR1 LNHDA, CDR2 SQIVND (reference sequence). CDR3 sequence reads: CASHRVNQPQHF. The CDR3 DNA reads TGTGCCAGTCACAGGGTGAATCAGCCCCAGCATTTT.

V is TRBV5-1 and J is TRBJ1-1, with D tentatively TRBD1 (5 bases). Trimming left V 2 bases short and J 1 base short, with 9 bases between. Germline CDR1 is SGHRS and CDR2 is YFSETQ. The CDR3 length is 14 residues. CDR3 nucleotides: TGCGCCAGCAGCTTTTCTCAGGGGAACACTGAAGCTTTCTTT. Amino acid sequence: CASSFSQGNTEAFF. Based on the CDR3 plus reference TRBV5-1 and TRBJ1-1, the full variable domain is KAGVTQTPRYLIKTRGQQVTLSCSPISGHRSVSWYQQTPGQGLQFLFEYFSETQRNKGNFPGRFSGRQFSNSRSEMNVSTLELGDSALYLCASSFSQGNTEAFFGQGTRLTVV.

The rearrangement joins TRBV19 to TRBJ1-1; TRBD1 matches 9 bases. The V gene's germline CDR1 is LNHDA and CDR2 SQIVND (reference sequence). J lost 3 bases, V lost 7 bases, and 6 bases had no gene match. This CDR3 comprises 14 residues. CDR3 in DNA: TGTGCCAGTACTAAGCGGGACAGGGACACTGAAGCTTTCTTT. This encodes CASTKRDRDTEAFF.

This chain connects TRBV6-1 to TRBJ1-2; D may be TRBD1 (6 bases). The CDR3 loop spans 16 amino acids. Germline CDR1 is MNHNS and CDR2 is SASEGT. Trimming stripped 2 bases from V and 4 bases from J, with 17 bases between. The CDR3 DNA is TGTGCCAGCAGTGAACTAGGAGCAGGGGCCGCCTATGGCTACACCTTC. This translates into CASSELGAGAAYGYTF.

The rearrangement joins TRBV30 to TRBJ2-3; 14 bases are a match to TRBD2. This CDR3 has 16 amino acids. Trimming took 2 bases from V and 6 from J; bases not matched to a gene: 7. CDR1 is GTSNPN, CDR2 SVGIG, per germline (reference sequence). The CDR3 is CAWSPRLAGGPDTQYF. The CDR3 DNA reads as TGTGCCTGGAGTCCACGACTAGCGGGGGGGCCGGATACGCAGTATTTT.

This clone was found a few times. The gene calls are TRBV5-1 and TRBJ1-1, with D possibly being TRBD1 (6 bases). V lost 2 bases and J lost 10, with 24 bases in between. Per the germline V gene, CDR1 is SGHRS and CDR2 is YFSETQ. The length of the CDR3 is 16 residues. Here the CDR3 reads CASSLALGQPGEGAFF. The CDR3 bases are TGCGCCAGCAGCTTAGCCCTTGGACAGCCAGGGGAGGGAGCTTTCTTT.

This clone was detected only a few times. The chain uses TRBV5-6 and TRBJ1-1; possibly TRBD1 for D (6 bases). Germline CDR1 and CDR2: SGHDT and YYEEEE. The CDR3 contains 14 residues. Trimming took 0 bases from V and 6 from J, leaving 12 bases between them. The CDR3 DNA reads TGTGCCAGCAGCTTGGCGGGGGGCAACTCTGAAGCTTTCTTT. Encoded protein: CASSLAGGNSEAFF.

V gene TRBV6-1 combines with J gene TRBJ2-7; D may be TRBD2 (5 bases). Between the trimmed V and J ends, which lost 2 bases and 6 bases, there was a span of 14 bases. The CDR3 extends over 14 amino acids. In germline, CDR1 is MNHNS, CDR2 SASEGT. The CDR3 nucleotides are TGTGCCAGCAGTGAATCCGGGGTTCGGGGCGAGCAGTACTTC. This sequence encodes CASSESGVRGEQYF.

The rearrangement uses TRBV6-5 and TRBJ2-7, with D maybe TRBD1 (6 bases). Germline CDR1 is MNHEY and CDR2 is SVGAGI. CDR3 length equals 15 residues. Trimming shortened V by 6 bases and J by 2 bases, and 17 bases separated the two germline ends. CDR3 residues: CASSPSVGQTYEQYF. In DNA, the CDR3 is TGTGCCAGCAGCCCATCGGTAGGACAGACCTACGAGCAGTACTTC.

The chain carries TRBV6-5 and TRBJ1-2; the D gene is possibly TRBD1 (6 bases). The CDR3 totals 15 residues. The germline CDR1 and CDR2 sequences are MNHEY and SVGAGI. Trimming left V 2 bases short and J 4 bases short, with 14 bases between. The DNA for the CDR3 is TGTGCCAGCAGTTACAATCCCGACAGGTCCTATGGCTACACCTTC. Protein product: CASSYNPDRSYGYTF.

The chain recombines TRBV7-9 with TRBJ2-3; TRBD2 agrees at 7 bases. Germline CDR1 and CDR2: SEHNR and FQNEAQ (reference sequence). The V gene end was trimmed by 5 bases and the J gene end by 2 bases; junction bases not matched to a gene: 4. CDR3 size: 14 residues. The CDR3 protein is CASSQGGNTDTQYF. The CDR3, as DNA: TGTGCCAGCAGCCAGGGAGGGAACACAGATACGCAGTATTTT. The full variable domain, its missing parts supplied by reference TRBV7-9 and TRBJ2-3, is DTGVSQNPRHKITKRGQNVTFRCDPISEHNRLYWYRQTLGQGPEFLTYFQNEAQLEKSRLLSDRFSAERPKGSFSTLEIQRTEQGDSAMYLCASSQGGNTDTQYFGPGTRLTVL.

The chain has TRBV5-1 and TRBJ2-1, with TRBD1 matching over 7 bases. The CDR3 is made up of 15 amino acids. After removal of 4 bases from V and 3 bases from J, the junction contained 7 bases not matched to a gene. From germline, CDR1 is SGHRS and CDR2 YFSETQ. CDR3 nucleotides: TGCGCCAGCAGCACCTCCGGGACAGACTACAATGAGCAGTTCTTC. Encoded protein: CASSTSGTDYNEQFF.